The entry that follows covers one T cell receptor beta chain sequence. What it recognizes is unknown. This record belongs to a study of cytomegalovirus exposure and HLA in healthy donors. Looking at the study overall: Earlier, approximately 190 million T cells were analyzed, and around 100 million unique TCR beta sequences were found among them.

Germline CDR1 MRHNA, CDR2 SNTAGT. The CDR3 extends over 14 amino acids. Study observations and caveats: Later on, a genetic analysis was performed. It linked a missense variant in DCLRE1C with V- and J-gene trimming of TCR beta.

Primers for the PCR totalled 60 Vbeta and 13 Jbeta. Repertoires were generated with immunoSEQ multiplex PCR, while TCRdb's copy carries only in-frame clones and drops some. Found here are hundreds of thousands of clones, roughly 91% of them singletons; the top ten hold approximately 1%. This clonotype was sampled from a woman aged 18-35 years in good health and CMV-seronegative. The sample comprised PBMCs. The J gene is TRBJ2-5, the V gene TRBV6-4; 7 bases map to TRBD1. The end of the DNA is better explained by TRBJ2-7, so the J call may be wrong. The CDR3 spells CASSREAGGYEQYF. CDR3 sequence (DNA): TGTGCCAGCAGTCGCGAGGCAGGGGGCTACGAGCAGTACTTC.